A single sample gave rise to the 9 T cell receptor beta chains below, sequenced in a study of blood T cells in healthy people across ages. A sample-barcoded 5' primer and a J-beta primer mix were used in a second PCR of about 6 to 11 cycles. MiXCR, applied by TCRdb to the 5' RACE reads, yields one record per CDR3 protein. The data hold approximately 320,000 distinct CDR3 sequences, with 27% observed a single time. Specimen: blood. The receptor set was obtained from a woman in her sixties or seventies in good health.

This clonotype appeared a few times. The J gene is TRBJ1-6, the V gene TRBV6-5; D unresolved. Germline CDR1 and CDR2: MNHEY and SVGAGI. V was trimmed by 5 bases and J by 6 bases, leaving 14 bases between them. The CDR3 has 15 residues. CDR3 protein: CASSQQENFNSPLHF. The CDR3 DNA reads as TGTGCCAGCAGTCAGCAGGAGAACTTTAATTCACCCCTCCACTTT.

This clonotype was recorded many times. An end of the junction differs from the germline gene, which may be a read error. The chain employs TRBV11-1 and TRBJ2-5, with D possibly being TRBD2 (6 bases). Germline values: CDR1 SGHAT, CDR2 FQDESV (reference sequence). This CDR3 has 11 residues. CDR3 residues: CASSMKGGEFF. The CDR3 nucleotides read TGTGCCAGCAGCATGAAAGGAGGGGAGTTCTTC.

The V call is TRBV6-5, the J call TRBJ2-7, with 11 bases lining up with TRBD1. This CDR3 has 14 amino acids. Trimming took 5 bases from V and 2 from J; bases not matched to a gene: 2. Per germline, CDR1 MNHEY and CDR2 SVGAGI. CDR3 residues: CASSMGQGAYEQYF. The CDR3, as DNA: TGTGCCAGCAGTATGGGACAGGGGGCCTACGAGCAGTACTTC.

The V gene is TRBV7-9, the J gene TRBJ2-5; no firm D call. Germline V gene sequence: CDR1 SEHNR, CDR2 FQNEAQ (reference sequence). The V end lost 5 bases, the J end lost 2 bases, and 12 bases lay between the germline ends. This CDR3 spans 14 amino acids. CDR3: CASSGLGRQETQYF. The CDR3 DNA is TGTGCCAGCAGCGGCCTTGGGCGGCAAGAGACCCAGTACTTC.

This clonotype appeared a few times. This rearrangement joins TRBV5-1 to TRBJ2-4; D ambiguous. The germline V gene has CDR1 SGHRS and CDR2 YFSETQ. V lost 0 bases and J 4 bases, leaving 8 bases between the germline ends. CDR3 length equals 14 residues. The DNA of the CDR3 is TGCGCCAGCAGCTTGGGTACAGCGAAAAACATTCAGTACTTC. This sequence encodes CASSLGTAKNIQYF.

The chain links TRBV6-5 to TRBJ1-4; D is possibly TRBD1 (6 bases). CDR3 length equals 19 residues. In germline, CDR1 is MNHEY, CDR2 SVGAGI. Trimming pared 0 bases from V and 5 bases from J, leaving 22 bases between. The CDR3 reads CASSYSMPRGWEFNEKLFF. In nucleotides, the CDR3 is TGTGCCAGCAGTTACTCGATGCCCAGGGGATGGGAATTCAATGAAAAACTGTTTTTT.

This sequence joins TRBV20-1 and TRBJ2-1; D possibly corresponds to TRBD2 (6 bases). V shed 1 base and J shed 7 bases, with 17 bases lying between them. The CDR3 has 15 residues. Germline CDR1 reads DFQATT; CDR2 reads SNEGSKA (reference sequence). The CDR3 region is CSARGGGSLWNEQFF. DNA for the CDR3: TGCAGTGCTAGAGGGGGAGGCTCTCTTTGGAATGAGCAGTTCTTC.

The chain joins TRBV13 to TRBJ2-5; D remains ambiguous. The length of the CDR3 is 14 residues. CDR1 and CDR2 (germline): PRHDT, FYEKMQ (reference sequence). Trimming stripped 3 bases from V and 4 bases from J, with 12 bases between. The CDR3 region has the DNA TGTGCCAGCAGCTTCTTTGACCGAGGAGAGACCCAGTACTTC. Amino acid sequence: CASSFFDRGETQYF.

A few counts support this clonotype. This chain joins TRBV29-1 and TRBJ1-2, with TRBD1 identical over 9 bases. The V gene end was trimmed by 5 bases and the J gene end by 8 bases; junction bases not matched to a gene: 9. This CDR3 comprises 13 residues. Germline V gene data show CDR1 as SQVTM and CDR2 as ANQGSEA. The CDR3 bases are TGCAGCGTTACAGGGGGCCGGCCGGGGGGCTACACCTTC. This encodes CSVTGGRPGGYTF.